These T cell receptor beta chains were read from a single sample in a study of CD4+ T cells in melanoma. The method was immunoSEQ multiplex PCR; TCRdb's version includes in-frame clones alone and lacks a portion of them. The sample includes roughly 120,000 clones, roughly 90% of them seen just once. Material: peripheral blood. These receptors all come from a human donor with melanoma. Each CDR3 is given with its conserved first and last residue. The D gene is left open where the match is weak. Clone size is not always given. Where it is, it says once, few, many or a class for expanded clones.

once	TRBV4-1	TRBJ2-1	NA	CASSQGRTDRKQFF	TGCGCCAGCAGCCAAGGCCGGACGGACAGAAAGCAGTTCTTC
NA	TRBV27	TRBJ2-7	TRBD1	CASSLVVGTGGSYEQYF	TGTGCCAGCAGTTTGGTCGTTGGGACAGGGGGCAGCTACGAGCAGTACTTC
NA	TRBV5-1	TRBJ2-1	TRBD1	CASSLGTGAYNEQFF	TGCGCCAGCAGCCTAGGGACAGGGGCTTACAATGAGCAGTTCTTC
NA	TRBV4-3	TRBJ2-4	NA	CASSQDTGSGAKNIQYF	TGCGCCAGCAGCCAAGACACGGGGTCGGGGGCCAAAAACATTCAGTACTTC
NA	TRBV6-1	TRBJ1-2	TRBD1	CASSEGQGGGYTF	TGTGCCAGCAGTGAGGGACAGGGAGGCGGCTACACCTTC
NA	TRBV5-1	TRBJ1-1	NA	CASTDSVNTEAFF	TGCGCCAGCACGGACAGTGTGAACACTGAAGCTTTCTTT
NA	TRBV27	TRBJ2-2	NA	CASSSLMVGELFF	TGTGCCAGCAGTTCCCTCATGGTCGGGGAGCTGTTTTTT
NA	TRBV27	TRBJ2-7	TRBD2	CASRTSRVAGPYEQYF	TGTGCCAGCAGAACTAGTAGGGTAGCGGGTCCCTACGAGCAGTACTTC
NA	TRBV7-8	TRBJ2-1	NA	CASSLASGSRRVTSYNEQFF	TGTGCCAGCAGCTTAGCATCCGGCAGCCGCAGGGTAACCTCCTACAATGAGCAGTTCTTC
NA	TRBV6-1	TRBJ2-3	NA	CASSPSRSTDTQYF	TGTGCCAGCAGTCCAAGTCGTAGCACAGATACGCAGTATTTT
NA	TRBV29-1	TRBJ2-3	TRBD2	CSADSGSGADTQYF	TGCAGCGCTGATAGCGGGAGTGGGGCAGATACGCAGTATTTT
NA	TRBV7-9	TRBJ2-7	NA	CASSPRGPYEQYF	TGTGCCAGCAGCCCCAGGGGACCCTACGAGCAGTACTTC
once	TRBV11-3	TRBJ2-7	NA	CASSPYGGRLVVYEQYF	TGTGCCAGCAGCCCGTACGGGGGCAGGCTGGTTGTCTACGAGCAGTACTTC
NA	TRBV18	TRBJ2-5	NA	CASSPPVSGIQETQYF	TGTGCCAGCTCACCACCGGTCTCGGGAATCCAAGAGACCCAGTACTTC
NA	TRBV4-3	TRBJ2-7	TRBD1	CASSQGDRDTYEQYF	TGCGCCAGCAGCCAAGGGGACAGGGACACCTACGAGCAGTACTTC
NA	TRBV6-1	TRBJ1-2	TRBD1	CASSWTGARGYTF	TGTGCCAGCAGTTGGACAGGGGCAAGAGGCTACACCTTC
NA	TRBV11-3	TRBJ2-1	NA	CASSLAGYNEQFF	TGTGCCAGCAGCTTAGCGGGATACAATGAGCAGTTCTTC
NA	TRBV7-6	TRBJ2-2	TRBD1	CASSRGTGDTGELFF	TGTGCCAGCAGCCGCGGGACAGGGGACACCGGGGAGCTGTTTTTT
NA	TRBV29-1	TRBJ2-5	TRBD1	CSVEWGQGETQYF	TGCAGCGTTGAATGGGGACAGGGGGAGACCCAGTACTTC
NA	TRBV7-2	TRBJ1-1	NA	CASSLTVIGTEAFF	TGTGCCAGCAGCTTAACAGTTATTGGCACTGAAGCTTTCTTT
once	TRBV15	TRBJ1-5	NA	CATSRDQVSQPQHF	TGTGCCACCAGCAGAGATCAGGTGAGTCAGCCCCAGCATTTT
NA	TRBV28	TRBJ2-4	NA	CASSGTGHSVYIQYF	TGTGCCAGCAGTGGAACGGGCCACTCCGTATACATTCAGTACTTC
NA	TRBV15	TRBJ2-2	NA	CATSRDKGRGSVGELFF	TGTGCCACCAGCAGAGATAAGGGCAGGGGTTCAGTCGGGGAGCTGTTTTTT
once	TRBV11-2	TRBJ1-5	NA	CASSLGTFSNQPQHF	TGTGCCAGCAGCTTAGGTACGTTTAGCAATCAGCCCCAGCATTTT
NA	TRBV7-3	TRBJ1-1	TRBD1	CASSLSDRLNTEAFF	TGTGCCAGCAGCTTGTCGGACAGGTTGAACACTGAAGCTTTCTTT
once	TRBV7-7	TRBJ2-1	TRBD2	CASSLDGGEGDEQFF	TGTGCCAGCAGCTTAGATGGCGGGGAGGGCGATGAGCAGTTCTTC
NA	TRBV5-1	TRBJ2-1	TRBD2	CASSWTSGGAGEQFF	TGCGCCAGCAGCTGGACTAGCGGGGGGGCTGGAGAGCAGTTCTTC
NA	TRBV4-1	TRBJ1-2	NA	CASSQGDQRYGYTF	TGCGCCAGCAGCCAAGGGGACCAACGCTATGGCTACACCTTC
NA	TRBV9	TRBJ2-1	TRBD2	CASSGPGLAQFF	TGTGCCAGCAGCGGCCCGGGACTAGCGCAGTTCTTC
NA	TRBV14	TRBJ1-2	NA	CASSQGYSNYGYTF	TGTGCCAGCAGCCAAGGATACTCTAACTATGGCTACACCTTC
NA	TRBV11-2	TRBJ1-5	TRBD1	CASSHTGDQPQHF	TGTGCCAGCAGCCACACAGGGGATCAGCCCCAGCATTTT
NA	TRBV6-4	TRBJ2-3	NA	CASGTPSTDTQYF	TGTGCCAGCGGGACCCCAAGCACAGATACGCAGTATTTT